The next 32 T cell receptor beta chains were all read from a single sample in a study of tumor-infiltrating lymphocytes in localized non-small cell lung cancer. The protocol was immunoSEQ multiplex PCR, while the TCRdb copy is restricted to in-frame clones and leaves out a portion. This sample yields about 21,000 clones, of which 80% are seen a single time; around 3.5% belongs to the top ten. The specimen sequenced was lung tumor tissue. Source of these receptors: a human donor with non-small cell lung cancer.

The chain uses TRBV29-1 and TRBJ2-2, with a tentative D call TRBD1 (5 bases). This CDR3 contains 14 residues. V gave up 6 bases and J gave up 0 bases, with 11 bases separating them. Looked up from germline, CDR1 is SQVTM and CDR2 is ANQGSEA. As DNA, the CDR3 is TGCAGCGTATTGACAGATTCGAACACCGGGGAGCTGTTTTTT. This codes for CSVLTDSNTGELFF.

The J gene is TRBJ1-2, the V gene TRBV19; 8 nucleotides align to TRBD1. The CDR3 consists of 15 residues. The V gene end was trimmed by 10 bases and the J gene end by 3 bases; junction bases not matched to a gene: 13. The germline V gene encodes CDR1 LNHDA and CDR2 SQIVND (reference sequence). The CDR3 region has the DNA TGTGCCACCCAGAGACAGGGGTGGAAAGACTATGGCTACACCTTC. It translates to CATQRQGWKDYGYTF.

This sequence joins TRBV2 and TRBJ1-1, with D unclear. The V end was cut by 8 bases, the J end by 0 bases, with 13 bases between. Germline V gene data show CDR1 as SNHLY and CDR2 as FYNNEI. The length of the CDR3 is 14 residues. CDR3 in amino acids: CASLPRQLNTEAFF. The CDR3 DNA follows: TGTGCCAGCTTACCCAGGCAGTTGAACACTGAAGCTTTCTTT.

The chain is built from TRBV2 and TRBJ2-1; the match to TRBD1 covers 7 bases. The CDR3 covers 14 residues. Trimming removed 6 bases from V and 2 bases from J; junction bases left unmatched: 4. Germline CDR1 and CDR2: SNHLY and FYNNEI. The CDR3 loop is CASSDRVAYNEQFF. DNA for the CDR3: TGTGCCAGCAGCGACAGGGTAGCCTACAATGAGCAGTTCTTC.

This chain uses TRBV27 with TRBJ2-1; 9 bases align to TRBD1. Germline-derived CDR1 and CDR2 are MNHEY and SMNVEV (reference sequence). The CDR3 consists of 18 residues. Unmatched junction bases numbered 14, after V lost 7 bases and J lost 1 base. CDR3 amino acids: CASIDKAQGALSYNEQFF. CDR3 DNA: TGTGCCAGCATTGATAAGGCACAGGGGGCCCTGTCCTACAATGAGCAGTTCTTC.

The chain carries TRBV5-1 and TRBJ2-6; D is possibly TRBD1 (5 bases). Germline values: CDR1 SGHRS, CDR2 YFSETQ. This CDR3 has 19 amino acids. Trimming pared 0 bases from V and 0 bases from J, leaving 16 bases between. CDR3 amino acids: CASSLAAGIPLSGANVLTF. DNA of the CDR3: TGCGCCAGCAGCTTGGCCGCAGGGATCCCCCTCTCTGGGGCCAACGTCCTGACTTTC.

The gene calls are TRBV7-9 and TRBJ2-3; D remains unclear. This CDR3 has 14 residues. V was shortened by 1 base and J by 3 bases, with 8 bases between the two germline ends. Per germline, CDR1 SEHNR and CDR2 FQNEAQ (reference sequence). CDR3 nucleotide sequence: TGTGCCAGCAGCTTAGACAAAGCTACAGATACGCAGTATTTT. Translated: CASSLDKATDTQYF.

V and J are TRBV5-1 and TRBJ2-5; TRBD2 matches at 7 bases. The CDR3 has 14 amino acids. V was clipped by 0 bases and J by 5 bases; unmatched bases: 4. The germline V gene has CDR1 SGHRS and CDR2 YFSETQ. The CDR3 loop reads CASSLVGSGETQYF. The DNA for the CDR3 is TGCGCCAGCAGCTTGGTTGGTAGCGGGGAGACCCAGTACTTC.

The rearrangement joins TRBV9 to TRBJ2-1; TRBD2 agrees at 13 bases. V lost 3 bases and J lost 5; bases outside the gene matches: 5. The germline gives CDR1 SGDLS, CDR2 YYNGEE. The CDR3 has 16 amino acids. CDR3: CASSDRTSGSNNEQFF. DNA of the CDR3: TGTGCCAGCAGCGACCGGACTAGCGGGAGCAACAATGAGCAGTTCTTC.

The J gene is TRBJ2-2, the V gene TRBV9; maybe TRBD2 (5 bases). V lost 4 bases, J lost 2 bases, and 9 bases lay in between. Germline CDR1 and CDR2: SGDLS and YYNGEE. The CDR3 extends over 14 amino acids. CDR3 DNA sequence: TGTGCCAGCAGCCTTGACTACAACACCGGGGAGCTGTTTTTT. It encodes CASSLDYNTGELFF.

The V and J genes are TRBV4-2 and TRBJ2-7, with D possibly being TRBD1 or TRBD2 (5 bases each). Between the trimmed V and J ends, which lost 4 bases and 2 bases, there was a span of 15 bases. The germline gives CDR1 LGHNA, CDR2 YNFKEQ. The CDR3 runs to 15 residues. The CDR3 loop reads CASSPLGDRAYEQYF. The DNA of the CDR3 is TGTGCCAGCAGCCCATTAGGGGACCGGGCCTACGAGCAGTACTTC.

This clone was detected only a few times. The CDR3 sequence: CASSAYYGTAGDVLTF. The CDR3 nucleotides read TGTGCCAGCAGCGCCTATTATGGTACAGCGGGCGACGTCCTGACTTTC. V gene TRBV9 combines with J gene TRBJ2-6; possible D gene TRBD2, 6 bases. Germline assignment: CDR1 SGDLS and CDR2 YYNGEE. This CDR3 region has 16 residues. Trimming removed 3 bases at V and 11 bases at J, with 21 bases between.

V is TRBV5-4 and J is TRBJ2-3; the D gene is possibly TRBD1 (6 bases). The ends were cut back, 3 bases at V and 3 bases at J, with 8 bases in the middle. This CDR3 has 13 residues. Germline-derived CDR1 and CDR2 are SGHNT and YYREEE (reference sequence). This CDR3 reads CASSSTGTDTQYF. In nucleotides, the CDR3 is TGTGCCAGCAGCTCGACAGGAACAGATACGCAGTATTTT.

This chain links TRBV7-3 with TRBJ2-7; 7 bases agree with TRBD2. This CDR3 comprises 13 residues. The V and J ends lost 2 bases and 3 bases, in that order; junction bases with no gene match: 1. The germline V gene has CDR1 SGHTA and CDR2 FQGTGA. This CDR3 is CASSLGGGYEQYF. The CDR3 bases are TGTGCCAGCAGCTTAGGGGGGGGCTACGAGCAGTACTTC.

The chain employs TRBV29-1 and TRBJ2-6, with unresolved D. The CDR3 loop spans 12 amino acids. Trimming pared 3 bases from V and 3 bases from J, leaving 3 bases between. Germline V CDR1 and CDR2: SQVTM, ANQGSEA. The DNA for the CDR3 is TGCAGCGTTGATTATGGGGCCAACGTCCTGACTTTC. It translates to CSVDYGANVLTF.

V usage is TRBV5-1 and J usage is TRBJ2-5, with D perhaps matching TRBD1 (6 bases). CDR3 length equals 15 residues. V was clipped by 3 bases and J by 5 bases, with 17 bases between them. CDR1 and CDR2 (germline): SGHRS, YFSETQ. The CDR3 bases are TGCGCCAGCAGCTCGCTAACAGGGCAAGGGGAGACCCAGTACTTC. It specifies CASSSLTGQGETQYF.

The chain joins TRBV11-1 to TRBJ2-6; no definite D call. From germline, CDR1 is SGHAT and CDR2 FQDESV (reference sequence). V lost 1 base, J lost 1 base, and 8 bases lay in between. The CDR3 consists of 16 residues. This CDR3 reads CASSLEGQSGANVLTF. The CDR3, as DNA: TGTGCCAGCAGCTTAGAAGGCCAATCTGGGGCCAACGTCCTGACTTTC.

The CDR3 nucleotides read TGTGCCAGCAGTTATCAGGGGGGGGCCTACACTGAAGCTTTCTTT. Amino acid sequence: CASSYQGGAYTEAFF. This chain uses TRBV6-9 with TRBJ1-1, with TRBD1 matching over 7 bases. Trimming cost V 2 bases and J 3 bases; bases outside gene matches: 6. Germline lookup yields CDR1 MNHGY and CDR2 SVAAGI. CDR3 length: 15 amino acids.

The chain uses TRBV28 and TRBJ1-2; D is uncertain. The CDR3 contains 12 residues. CDR1 MDHEN and CDR2 SYDVKM come from the germline V gene. V was pared by 6 bases and J by 0 bases, with 5 bases between. The CDR3 loop reads CASSPSNYGYTF. The CDR3 DNA follows: TGTGCCAGCAGCCCATCTAACTATGGCTACACCTTC.

V is TRBV29-1 and J is TRBJ2-5, with 7 positions matching TRBD2. Germline V CDR1 and CDR2: SQVTM, ANQGSEA. V shed 0 bases and J 5 bases; nucleotides not matched to a gene: 0. The CDR3 runs 12 residues. The CDR3 here is CSVEELAETQYF. In DNA, the CDR3 is TGCAGCGTTGAAGAACTAGCGGAGACCCAGTACTTC.

The V call is TRBV4-1, the J call TRBJ2-3; 10 bases agree with TRBD2. V gave up 4 bases and J gave up 3 bases; unmatched junction bases: 10. This CDR3 has 17 amino acids. Germline assignment: CDR1 MGHRA and CDR2 YSYEKL. DNA of the CDR3: TGCGCCAGCAGCCCGGAGGCTAGCGGGAGCGGAACAGATACGCAGTATTTT. Translating it yields CASSPEASGSGTDTQYF.

The chain links TRBV18 to TRBJ2-4; D remains unclear. V was cut by 3 bases and J by 0 bases, with 6 bases left in between. This CDR3 spans 14 amino acids. Germline V gene data show CDR1 as KGHSH and CDR2 as LQKENI. The DNA of the CDR3 is TGTGCCAGCTCACCTCCGATAGCCAAAAACATTCAGTACTTC. Encoded protein: CASSPPIAKNIQYF.

The rearrangement links TRBV11-2 to TRBJ2-1, with 9 nucleotides matching TRBD2. The germline V gene encodes CDR1 SGHAT and CDR2 FQNNGV. This CDR3 is 16 amino acids long. Losses at the gene ends were 4 bases for V and 7 bases for J; bases not matched to a gene: 11. This CDR3 reads CASSSLSGSGRNEQFF. Written as DNA, the CDR3 is TGTGCCAGCAGCTCTCTTAGCGGGAGCGGGAGGAATGAGCAGTTCTTC.

The V gene is TRBV10-3, the J gene TRBJ1-2; TRBD1 agrees at 7 bases. The CDR3 totals 14 residues. Germline V gene lookup returns CDR1 ENHRY and CDR2 SYGVKD. V trimming: 4 bases; J trimming: 2 bases; junction bases outside the gene matches: 4. CDR3 nucleotides: TGTGCCATCAGTGCCGACAGGGAAAACTATGGCTACACCTTC. Translating it yields CAISADRENYGYTF.

The chain carries TRBV11-2 and TRBJ2-5, with D possibly matching TRBD1 (7 bases). V was trimmed by 5 bases and J by 7 bases, leaving 20 bases between them. The V gene's germline CDR1 is SGHAT and CDR2 FQNNGV. The CDR3 loop spans 15 amino acids. As DNA, the CDR3 is TGTGCCAGCAGCCCCTCCCAGGGGGAGGCTGTGACCCAGTACTTC. It codes for CASSPSQGEAVTQYF. Full variable domain (remainder filled in from reference TRBV11-2 and TRBJ2-5): EAGVAQSPRYKIIEKRQSVAFWCNPISGHATLYWYQQILGQGPKLLIQFQNNGVVDDSQLPKDRFSAERLKGVDSTLKIQPAKLEDSAVYLCASSPSQGEAVTQYFGPGTRLLVL.

CDR3 sequence (DNA): TGTGCCAGCAGTTTTTCCGGGGGGGATGGCTACACCTTC. Translating gives CASSFSGGDGYTF. This chain uses TRBV27 with TRBJ1-2; possibly TRBD1 for D (5 bases). The germline V gene has CDR1 MNHEY and CDR2 SMNVEV (reference sequence). The CDR3 sequence is 13 residues long. V was cut by 3 bases and J by 6 bases, with 11 bases left in between.

The chain carries TRBV30 and TRBJ2-5; TRBD2 matches at 11 bases. Per germline, CDR1 GTSNPN and CDR2 SVGIG (reference sequence). The CDR3 contains 12 residues. Unmatched junction bases numbered 0, after V lost 4 bases and J lost 5 bases. The CDR3 spells CAWIAGGETQYF. The CDR3 region has the DNA TGTGCCTGGATAGCGGGAGGGGAGACCCAGTACTTC.

The genes are TRBV30 and TRBJ1-2, with no clear D. CDR1 and CDR2 (germline): GTSNPN, SVGIG (reference sequence). The CDR3 is 12 amino acids. V dropped 3 bases and J dropped 5 bases, with 10 bases sitting between them. The CDR3 bases are TGTGCCTGGAGCGGACTGGGGTATGGCTACACCTTC. Protein sequence: CAWSGLGYGYTF.

This sequence joins TRBV5-4 and TRBJ2-3, with a possible D match to TRBD2 (5 bases). V was shortened by 0 bases and J by 2 bases, with 10 bases between the two germline ends. This CDR3 contains 15 residues. The V gene's germline CDR1 is SGHNT and CDR2 YYREEE (reference sequence). CDR3 bases: TGTGCCAGCAGCTTGGGGTCAGCGGTCACAGATACGCAGTATTTT. Its translation is CASSLGSAVTDTQYF.

The chain is built from TRBV7-2 and TRBJ2-7; possibly TRBD2 for D (5 bases). CDR1 and CDR2 from the germline V gene are SGHTA and FQGNSA. The CDR3 is 14 amino acids. V shed 1 base and J shed 9 bases, with 16 bases lying between them. CDR3 loop: CASSLGQNAGVQYF. The CDR3 region has the DNA TGTGCCAGCAGCTTAGGACAAAACGCGGGCGTGCAGTACTTC.

J is TRBJ1-2 and V is TRBV13; D might be TRBD1 (6 bases). The CDR3 runs to 12 residues. V was pared by 2 bases and J by 8 bases, with 9 bases between. Germline V CDR1 and CDR2: PRHDT, FYEKMQ (reference sequence). CDR3 sequence (DNA): TGTGCCAGCAGCTTAAACAGGGACGGCTACACCTTC. Amino acids: CASSLNRDGYTF.

The V gene is TRBV6-6, the J gene TRBJ1-2, with 7 bases that match TRBD1. Germline V CDR1 and CDR2: MNHNY, SVGAGI (reference sequence). The CDR3 covers 16 residues. The junction had 8 bases not matched to a gene; V was cut back by 0 bases and J by 4 bases. The CDR3 DNA sequence: TGTGCCAGCAGTTACTCGGGGAGGGGGCAGTCCTATGGCTACACCTTC. It codes for CASSYSGRGQSYGYTF.